The rows below give T cell receptor beta chains drawn from one sample of a study of T cell responses to AZD1222 COVID-19 vaccine. Using immunoSEQ multiplex PCR, the repertoire was profiled, and TCRdb retains in-frame clones only, with some absent. The sample contains over 150,000 clones, approximately 90% of which appear only once. The sequences come from peripheral blood, collected on day 0 of AZD1222 vaccination. The receptors stem from an adult in good health. Each CDR3 is given with its conserved first and last residue. A D gene is named only where the DNA matches it firmly. Clone size is not always given. Where it is, it says once, few, many or a class for expanded clones.

>TRBJ1-2|TRBV19|17|-|TRBD1
CASSIRGRGGIDYGYTF
TGTGCCAGTAGTATTAGAGGCAGGGGGGGGATTGACTATGGCTACACCTTC
>TRBJ1-4|TRBV18|16|-|-
CASSPRDTGSNEKLFF
TGTGCCAGCTCACCACGGGACACGGGGAGTAATGAAAAACTGTTTTTT
>TRBJ2-5|TRBV6-5|16|-|-
CASSYGRENYQETQYF
TGTGCCAGCAGTTACGGAAGGGAAAACTACCAAGAGACCCAGTACTTC
>TRBJ2-6|TRBV4-3|16|few|-
CASSQESGSGANVLTF
TGCGCCAGCAGCCAAGAGTCGGGCTCTGGGGCCAACGTCCTGACTTTC
>TRBJ2-4|TRBV10-3|15|-|-
CAISEDHLAKNIQYF
TGTGCCATCAGTGAGGATCACCTAGCCAAAAACATTCAGTACTTC
>TRBJ1-2|TRBV12-3/TRBV12-4|13|-|-
CASSLGQGLGYTF
TGTGCCAGCAGCCTGGGTCAGGGACTTGGCTACACCTTC
>TRBJ2-5|TRBV6-4|12|-|-
CASSDRGETQYF
TGTGCCAGCAGTGACAGGGGAGAGACCCAGTACTTC
>TRBJ2-7|TRBV3-1/TRBV3-2|11|-|-
CASSQLSEQYF
TGTGCCAGCAGCCAACTGTCCGAGCAGTACTTC
>TRBJ1-2|TRBV9|13|-|-
CASSVRSDYGYTF
TGTGCCAGCAGCGTGCGGAGTGACTATGGCTACACCTTC
>TRBJ2-7|TRBV27|18|-|TRBD2
CASSPLGLAGGQSYEQYF
TGTGCCAGCAGCCCGTTGGGTCTGGCGGGAGGCCAGTCCTACGAGCAGTACTTC
>TRBJ2-7|TRBV12-3/TRBV12-4|12|once|TRBD1
CASRRTGFEQYF
TGTGCCAGCAGGAGGACAGGGTTCGAGCAGTACTTC
>TRBJ2-1|TRBV18|19|-|TRBD1
CASSPFHRGQIEGYNEQFF
TGTGCCAGCTCACCATTCCACAGGGGGCAAATCGAAGGCTACAATGAGCAGTTCTTC
>TRBJ1-2|TRBV6-1|12|-|-
CASSENSPSYTF
TGTGCCAGCAGTGAAAACAGTCCCAGCTACACCTTC
>TRBJ1-5|TRBV28|15|-|-
CASSLTSGGNQPQHF
TGTGCCAGCAGTTTAACTTCTGGCGGCAATCAGCCCCAGCATTTT
>TRBJ1-3|TRBV6-5|11|few|-
CASGMGNTIYF
TGTGCCAGCGGGATGGGAAACACCATATATTTT
>TRBJ1-2|TRBV30|11|-|-
CAWNNAGGYTF
TGTGCCTGGAATAACGCTGGCGGCTACACCTTC
>TRBJ1-2|TRBV28|16|-|TRBD1
CASSPRGGQGTYGYTF
TGTGCCAGCAGTCCCCGGGGGGGACAGGGCACCTATGGCTACACCTTC